These T cell receptor beta chains were read from a single sample in a study of shared clonotypes between healthy human individuals. The protocol was immunoSEQ multiplex PCR, while the TCRdb copy is restricted to in-frame clones and leaves out a portion. The sample shows around 2,000,000 clones, 90% to 95% of them seen only once. The sample was naive CD8+ T cells from PBMCs. The source is a man in his late teens or twenties in good health. Some clones in this sample may be carry-over from other donors' samples. Each CDR3 is given with its conserved first and last residue. The D gene is left open where the match is weak. The size entry is marked missing in some rows and otherwise reads once, few, many or a size class.

D gene,V gene,J gene,clone size,CDR3 DNA,CDR3 protein
-,TRBV5-6,TRBJ1-1,-,TGTGCCAGCAGCTTGATGCTCCAACACATTGAAGCTTTCTTT,CASSLMLQHIEAFF
-,TRBV27,TRBJ1-3,-,TGTGCCAGCAGTTCCCTGATAGCTCCCGGAAACACCATATATTTT,CASSSLIAPGNTIYF
-,TRBV9,TRBJ2-1,-,TGTGCCAGCAGCCCGGCTGACTCCTCCCATGAGCAGTTCTTC,CASSPADSSHEQFF
-,TRBV29-1,TRBJ1-3,once,TGCAGCGCCACTGAACTTGACGGAAACACCATATATTTT,CSATELDGNTIYF
TRBD1,TRBV2,TRBJ2-7,-,TGTGCCACCTCCGCGAGTAGACAGGGGTTCGAGCAGTACTTC,CATSASRQGFEQYF
TRBD1,TRBV18,TRBJ1-1,few,TGTGCCAGCTCACCACGAACGATGGGACAGGGGAACACTGAAGCTTTCTTT,CASSPRTMGQGNTEAFF
-,TRBV21-1,TRBJ2-5,-,TGTGCCAGCAGCAAATTGTGGCGGTCCCCGAGCCAGGCCCAGTACTTC,CASSKLWRSPSQAQYF
-,TRBV7-2,TRBJ2-1,once,TGTGCCAGCAGCAGGCACCCCGGAAGCTCCTACAATGAGCAGTTCTTC,CASSRHPGSSYNEQFF
-,TRBV9,TRBJ2-7,-,TGTGCCAGCAGCGTATCTGGAAACTACGAGCAGTACTTC,CASSVSGNYEQYF
-,TRBV25-1,TRBJ2-1,-,TGTGCCAGCAGTGATAGACTCGAGCAGTTCTTC,CASSDRLEQFF
-,TRBV5-4,TRBJ2-7,-,TGTGCCAGCAGCTTGGGTGTTCCCCTCTCCTACGAGCAGTACTTC,CASSLGVPLSYEQYF
-,TRBV27,TRBJ1-1,-,TGTGCCAGCAGTTTAGTCAGGGGAGGCGTGAACACTGAAGCTTTCTTT,CASSLVRGGVNTEAFF
-,TRBV6-5,TRBJ2-7,-,TGTGCCAGCAGTCCAGGGTCCCCCTTTCACGAGCAGTACTTC,CASSPGSPFHEQYF
TRBD1,TRBV30,TRBJ1-4,once,TGTGCCTGGAGTGCAAGAGACAGGGATGCTAATGAAAAACTGTTTTTT,CAWSARDRDANEKLFF
-,TRBV5-1,TRBJ2-1,-,TGCGCCAGCAGCCCAACCAGCAGCTCCTACAATGAGCAGTTCTTC,CASSPTSSSYNEQFF
TRBD1,TRBV7-9,TRBJ2-1,-,TGTGCCAGCACCATTAGTAGTGGGCAGGGGGCCGACAATGAGCAGTTCTTC,CASTISSGQGADNEQFF